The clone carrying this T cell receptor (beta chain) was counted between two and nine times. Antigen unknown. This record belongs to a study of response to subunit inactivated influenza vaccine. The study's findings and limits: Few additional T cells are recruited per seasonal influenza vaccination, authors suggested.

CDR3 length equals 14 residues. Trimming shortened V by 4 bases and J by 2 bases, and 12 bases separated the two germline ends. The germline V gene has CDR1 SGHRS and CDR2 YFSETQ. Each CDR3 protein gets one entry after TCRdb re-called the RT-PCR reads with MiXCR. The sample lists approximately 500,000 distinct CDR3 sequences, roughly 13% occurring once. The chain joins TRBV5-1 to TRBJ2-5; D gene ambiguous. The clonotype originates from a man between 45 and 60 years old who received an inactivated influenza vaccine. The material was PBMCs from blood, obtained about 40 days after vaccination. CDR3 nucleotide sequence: TGCGCCAGCAGCACCGCGGCCAGACAAGAGACCCAGTACTTC. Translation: CASSTAARQETQYF.